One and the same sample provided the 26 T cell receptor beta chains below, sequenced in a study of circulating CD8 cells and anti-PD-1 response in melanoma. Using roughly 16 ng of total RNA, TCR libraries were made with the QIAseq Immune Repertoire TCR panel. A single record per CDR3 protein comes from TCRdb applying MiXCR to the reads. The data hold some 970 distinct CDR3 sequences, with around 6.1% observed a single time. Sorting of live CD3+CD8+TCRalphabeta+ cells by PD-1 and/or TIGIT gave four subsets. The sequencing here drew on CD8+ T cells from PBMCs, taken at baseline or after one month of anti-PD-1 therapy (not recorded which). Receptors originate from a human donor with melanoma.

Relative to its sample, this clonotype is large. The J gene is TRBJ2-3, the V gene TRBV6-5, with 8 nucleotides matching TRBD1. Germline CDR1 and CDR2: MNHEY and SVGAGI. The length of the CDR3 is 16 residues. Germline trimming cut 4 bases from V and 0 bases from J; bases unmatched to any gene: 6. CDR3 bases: TGTGCCAGCAGTTTAGGACAGGGCTTTAGCACAGATACGCAGTATTTT. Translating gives CASSLGQGFSTDTQYF.

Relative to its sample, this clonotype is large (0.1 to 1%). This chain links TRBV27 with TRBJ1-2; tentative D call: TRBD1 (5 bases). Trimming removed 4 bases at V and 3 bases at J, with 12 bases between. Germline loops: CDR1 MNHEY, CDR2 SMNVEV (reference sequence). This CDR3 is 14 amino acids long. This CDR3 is CASSSAWDYYGYTF. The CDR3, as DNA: TGTGCCAGCAGTTCTGCATGGGACTACTATGGCTACACCTTC.

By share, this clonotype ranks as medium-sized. The CDR3 bases are TGTGCCAGCAGTGAATGGGCAGGGGAGGCCAATGAGCAGTTCTTC. Its protein product is CASSEWAGEANEQFF. The J gene is TRBJ2-1, the V gene TRBV2; D is perhaps TRBD1 or TRBD2 (6 bases each). V was pared by 2 bases and J by 6 bases, with 14 bases between. This CDR3 contains 15 residues. Germline CDR1 reads SNHLY; CDR2 reads FYNNEI.

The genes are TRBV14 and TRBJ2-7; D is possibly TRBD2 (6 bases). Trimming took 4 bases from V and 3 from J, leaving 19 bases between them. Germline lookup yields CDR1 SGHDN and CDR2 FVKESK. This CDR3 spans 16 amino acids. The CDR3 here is CASSLNWGRMGYEQYF. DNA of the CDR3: TGTGCCAGCAGCCTCAACTGGGGGAGGATGGGCTACGAGCAGTACTTC.

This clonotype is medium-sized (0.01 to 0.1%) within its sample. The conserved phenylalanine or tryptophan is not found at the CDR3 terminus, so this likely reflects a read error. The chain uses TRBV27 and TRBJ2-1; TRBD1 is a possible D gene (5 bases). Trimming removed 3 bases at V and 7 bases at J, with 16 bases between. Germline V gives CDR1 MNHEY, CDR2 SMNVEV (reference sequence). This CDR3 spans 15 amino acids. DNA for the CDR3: TGTGCCAGCAGTTTTTATGGGGCAGAATTGAATGAGCAGTTCTCC. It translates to CASSFYGAELNEQFS.

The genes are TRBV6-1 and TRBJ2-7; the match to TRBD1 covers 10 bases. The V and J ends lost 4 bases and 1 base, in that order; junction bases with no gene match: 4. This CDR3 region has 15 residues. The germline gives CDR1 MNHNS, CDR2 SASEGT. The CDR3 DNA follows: TGTGCCAGCAGTGTAACGGGACAGGGGTCCTACGAGCAGTACTTC. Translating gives CASSVTGQGSYEQYF.

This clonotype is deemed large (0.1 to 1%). CDR3 sequence (DNA): TGTGCCAGCAGTGAAGAATCCGGGATCGGCTACGAGCAGTACTTC. It specifies CASSEESGIGYEQYF. V is TRBV2 and J is TRBJ2-7; tentative D call: TRBD2 (5 bases). Trimming pared 1 base from V and 3 bases from J, leaving 13 bases between. CDR1 and CDR2 (germline): SNHLY, FYNNEI. This CDR3 is built from 15 residues.

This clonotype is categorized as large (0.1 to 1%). This CDR3 reads CASSVEQGMNYGYTF. The CDR3 region has the DNA TGTGCCAGCAGCGTAGAACAAGGAATGAACTATGGCTACACCTTC. The V gene is TRBV9, the J gene TRBJ1-2; D is unresolved. The CDR3 sequence is 15 residues long. Germline V gene data show CDR1 as SGDLS and CDR2 as YYNGEE. V lost 0 bases and J lost 2, with 11 bases in between.

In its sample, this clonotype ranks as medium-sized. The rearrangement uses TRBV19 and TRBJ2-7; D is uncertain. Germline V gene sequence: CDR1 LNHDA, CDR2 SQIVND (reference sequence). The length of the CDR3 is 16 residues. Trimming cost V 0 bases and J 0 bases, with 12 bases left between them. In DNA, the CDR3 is TGTGCCAGTAGTATAGACTCCGGTCTGAGCTCCTACGAGCAGTACTTC. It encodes CASSIDSGLSSYEQYF.

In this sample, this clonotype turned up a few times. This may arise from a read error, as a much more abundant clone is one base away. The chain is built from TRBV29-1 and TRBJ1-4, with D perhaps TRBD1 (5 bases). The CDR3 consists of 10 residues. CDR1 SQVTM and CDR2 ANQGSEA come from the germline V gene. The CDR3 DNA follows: TGCAGCGGGGGGAATGAAGAACTGTTTTTT. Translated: CSGGNEELFF.

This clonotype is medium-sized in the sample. The CDR3, as DNA: TGTGCCAGCAGCGTAGGTCAGGGGGCGTCCTACGAGCAGTACTTC. Amino acids: CASSVGQGASYEQYF. This sequence joins TRBV9 and TRBJ2-7; 8 nucleotides align to TRBD1. V gave up 0 bases and J gave up 1 base; unmatched junction bases: 3. This CDR3 has 15 residues. Germline V lookup: CDR1 SGDLS, CDR2 YYNGEE.

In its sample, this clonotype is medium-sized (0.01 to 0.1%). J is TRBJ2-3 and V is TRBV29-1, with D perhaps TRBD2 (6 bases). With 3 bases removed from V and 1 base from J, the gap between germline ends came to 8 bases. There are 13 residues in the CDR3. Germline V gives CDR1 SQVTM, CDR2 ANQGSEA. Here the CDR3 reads CSVEGGGTDTQYF. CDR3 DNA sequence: TGCAGCGTTGAGGGGGGAGGCACAGATACGCAGTATTTT.

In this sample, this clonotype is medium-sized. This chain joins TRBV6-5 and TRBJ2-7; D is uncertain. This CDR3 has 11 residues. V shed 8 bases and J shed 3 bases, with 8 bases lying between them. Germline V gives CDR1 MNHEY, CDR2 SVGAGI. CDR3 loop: CASGPYYEQYF. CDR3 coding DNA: TGTGCCAGCGGACCCTACTACGAGCAGTACTTC.

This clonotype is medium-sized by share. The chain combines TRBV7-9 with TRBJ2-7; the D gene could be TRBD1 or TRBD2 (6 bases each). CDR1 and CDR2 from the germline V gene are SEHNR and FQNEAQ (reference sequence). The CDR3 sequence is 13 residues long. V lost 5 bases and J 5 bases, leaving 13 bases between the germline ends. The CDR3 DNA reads TGTGCCAGCAGCCCCGTCGGGGGCCACGAGCAGTACTTC. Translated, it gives CASSPVGGHEQYF.

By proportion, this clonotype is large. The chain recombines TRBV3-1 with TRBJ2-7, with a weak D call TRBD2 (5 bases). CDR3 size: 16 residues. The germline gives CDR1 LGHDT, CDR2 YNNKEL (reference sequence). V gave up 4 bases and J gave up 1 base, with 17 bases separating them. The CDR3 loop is CASSPLTLPGSYEQYF. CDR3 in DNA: TGTGCCAGCAGCCCCTTGACCCTCCCGGGGTCCTACGAGCAGTACTTC.

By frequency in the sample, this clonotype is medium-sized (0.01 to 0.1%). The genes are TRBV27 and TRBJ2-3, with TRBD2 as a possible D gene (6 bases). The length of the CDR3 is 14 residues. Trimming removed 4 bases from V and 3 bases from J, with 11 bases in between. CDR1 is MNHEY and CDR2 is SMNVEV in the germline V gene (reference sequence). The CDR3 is CASSWAGGTDTQYF. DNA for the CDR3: TGTGCCAGCAGTTGGGCCGGGGGAACAGATACGCAGTATTTT.

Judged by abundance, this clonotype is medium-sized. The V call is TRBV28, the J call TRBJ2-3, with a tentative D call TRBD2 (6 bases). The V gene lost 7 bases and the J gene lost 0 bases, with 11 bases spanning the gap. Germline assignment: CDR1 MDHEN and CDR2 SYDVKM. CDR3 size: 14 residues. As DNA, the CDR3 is TGTGCCAGCATGCTCACTAGCAGCACAGATACGCAGTATTTT. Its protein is CASMLTSSTDTQYF.

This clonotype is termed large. The CDR3, as DNA: TGCAGCGTTACTATTAACACTGAAGCTTTCTTT. As protein: CSVTINTEAFF. This chain links TRBV29-1 with TRBJ1-1; D is undetermined. V lost 5 bases, J lost 2 bases, and 6 bases lay in between. Germline V gene lookup returns CDR1 SQVTM and CDR2 ANQGSEA. CDR3 size: 11 residues.

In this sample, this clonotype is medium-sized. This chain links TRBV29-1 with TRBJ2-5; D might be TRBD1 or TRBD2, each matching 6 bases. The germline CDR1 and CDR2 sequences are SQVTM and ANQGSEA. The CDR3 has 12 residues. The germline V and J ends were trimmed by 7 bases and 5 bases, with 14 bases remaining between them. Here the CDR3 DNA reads TGCAGCGCGAGGGGGGTACAGGAGACCCAGTACTTC. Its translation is CSARGVQETQYF. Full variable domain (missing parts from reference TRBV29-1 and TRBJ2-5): SAVISQKPSRDICQRGTSLTIQCQVDSQVTMMFWYRQQPGQSLTLIATANQGSEATYESGFVIDKFPISRPNLTFSTLTVSNMSPEDSSIYLCSARGVQETQYFGPGTRLLVL.

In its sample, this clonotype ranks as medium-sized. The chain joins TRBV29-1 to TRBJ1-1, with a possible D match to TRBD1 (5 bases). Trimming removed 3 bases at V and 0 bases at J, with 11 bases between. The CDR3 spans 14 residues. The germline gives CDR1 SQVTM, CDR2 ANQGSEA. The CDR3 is CSVDRAGLNTEAFF. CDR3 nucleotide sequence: TGCAGCGTTGATCGGGCAGGGCTGAACACTGAAGCTTTCTTT.

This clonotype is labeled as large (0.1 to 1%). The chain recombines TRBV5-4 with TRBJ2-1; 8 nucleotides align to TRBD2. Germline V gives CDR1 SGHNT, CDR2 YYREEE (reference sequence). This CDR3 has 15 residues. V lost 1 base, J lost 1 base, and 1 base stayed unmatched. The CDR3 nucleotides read TGTGCCAGCAGCTTGAAGCGGGAGTCCTACAATGAGCAGTTCTTC. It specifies CASSLKRESYNEQFF.

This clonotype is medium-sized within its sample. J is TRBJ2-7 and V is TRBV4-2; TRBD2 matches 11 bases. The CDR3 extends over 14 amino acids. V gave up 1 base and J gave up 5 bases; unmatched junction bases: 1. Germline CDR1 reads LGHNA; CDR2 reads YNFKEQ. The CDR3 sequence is CASSQVSGRDEQYF. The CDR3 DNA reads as TGTGCCAGCAGCCAAGTTAGCGGGAGGGACGAGCAGTACTTC.

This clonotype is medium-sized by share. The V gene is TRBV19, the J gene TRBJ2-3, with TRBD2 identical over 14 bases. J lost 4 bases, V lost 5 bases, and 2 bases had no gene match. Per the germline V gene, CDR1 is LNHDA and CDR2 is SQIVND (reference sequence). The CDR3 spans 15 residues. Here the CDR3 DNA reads TGTGCCAGTAGTCCGACTAGCGGGGGGGCAGATACGCAGTATTTT. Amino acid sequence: CASSPTSGGADTQYF.

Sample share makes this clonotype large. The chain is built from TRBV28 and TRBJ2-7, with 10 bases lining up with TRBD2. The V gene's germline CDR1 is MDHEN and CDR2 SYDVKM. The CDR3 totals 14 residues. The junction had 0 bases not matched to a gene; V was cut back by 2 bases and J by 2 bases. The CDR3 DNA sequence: TGTGCCAGCAGTTTACTAGCGGGAGCCTACGAGCAGTACTTC. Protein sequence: CASSLLAGAYEQYF.

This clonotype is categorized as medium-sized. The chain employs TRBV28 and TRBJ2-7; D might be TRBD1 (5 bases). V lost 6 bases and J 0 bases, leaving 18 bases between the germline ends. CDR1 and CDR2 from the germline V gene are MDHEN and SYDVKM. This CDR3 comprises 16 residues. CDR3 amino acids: CASRGPQVPNSYEQYF. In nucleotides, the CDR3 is TGTGCCAGCAGGGGTCCACAGGTCCCCAACTCCTACGAGCAGTACTTC.

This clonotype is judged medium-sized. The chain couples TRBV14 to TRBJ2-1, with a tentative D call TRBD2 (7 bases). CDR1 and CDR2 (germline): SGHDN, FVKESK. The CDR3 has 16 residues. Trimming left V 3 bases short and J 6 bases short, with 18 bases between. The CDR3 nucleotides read TGTGCCAGCAGCCAGCTTACAGGGACTAAGACCAATGAGCAGTTCTTC. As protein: CASSQLTGTKTNEQFF.